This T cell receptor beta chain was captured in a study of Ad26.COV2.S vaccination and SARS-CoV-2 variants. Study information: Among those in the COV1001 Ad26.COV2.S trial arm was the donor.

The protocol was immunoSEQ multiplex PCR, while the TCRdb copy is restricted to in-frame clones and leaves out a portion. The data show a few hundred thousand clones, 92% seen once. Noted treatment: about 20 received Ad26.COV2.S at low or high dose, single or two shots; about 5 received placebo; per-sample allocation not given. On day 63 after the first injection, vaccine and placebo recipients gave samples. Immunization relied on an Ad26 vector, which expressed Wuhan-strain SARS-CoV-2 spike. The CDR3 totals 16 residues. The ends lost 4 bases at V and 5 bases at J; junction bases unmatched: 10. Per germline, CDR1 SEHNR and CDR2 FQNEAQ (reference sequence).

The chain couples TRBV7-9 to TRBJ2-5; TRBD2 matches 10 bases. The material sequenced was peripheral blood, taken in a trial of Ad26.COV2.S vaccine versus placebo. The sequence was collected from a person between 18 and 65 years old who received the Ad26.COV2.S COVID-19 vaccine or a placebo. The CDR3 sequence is CASSSTTRTSGETQYF. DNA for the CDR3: TGTGCCAGCAGCTCGACCACCAGGACTAGCGGCGAGACCCAGTACTTC. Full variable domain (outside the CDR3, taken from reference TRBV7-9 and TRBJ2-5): DTGVSQNPRHKITKRGQNVTFRCDPISEHNRLYWYRQTLGQGPEFLTYFQNEAQLEKSRLLSDRFSAERPKGSFSTLEIQRTEQGDSAMYLCASSSTTRTSGETQYFGPGTRLLVL.